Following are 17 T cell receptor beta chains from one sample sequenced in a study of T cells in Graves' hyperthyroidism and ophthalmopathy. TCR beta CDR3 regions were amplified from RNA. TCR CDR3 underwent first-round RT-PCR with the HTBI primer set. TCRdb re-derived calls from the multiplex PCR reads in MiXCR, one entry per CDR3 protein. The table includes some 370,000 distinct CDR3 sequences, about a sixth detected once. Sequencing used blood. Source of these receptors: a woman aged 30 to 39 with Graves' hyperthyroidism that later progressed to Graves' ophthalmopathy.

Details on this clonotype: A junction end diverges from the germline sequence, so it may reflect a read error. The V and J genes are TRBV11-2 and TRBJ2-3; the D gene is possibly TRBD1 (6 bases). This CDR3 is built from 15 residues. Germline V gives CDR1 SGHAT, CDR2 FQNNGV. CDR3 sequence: CVSSLGQRETDTQYF. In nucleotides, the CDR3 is TGTGTCAGCAGCTTAGGACAGAGAGAAACAGATACGCAGTATTTT.

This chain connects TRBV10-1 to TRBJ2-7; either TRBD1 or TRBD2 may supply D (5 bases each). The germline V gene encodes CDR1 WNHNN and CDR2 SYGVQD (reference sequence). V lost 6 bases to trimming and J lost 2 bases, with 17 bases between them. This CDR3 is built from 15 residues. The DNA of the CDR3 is TGCGCCAGCAGAATAAGCCGGGACGGAGCCTACGAGCAGTACTTC. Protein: CASRISRDGAYEQYF.

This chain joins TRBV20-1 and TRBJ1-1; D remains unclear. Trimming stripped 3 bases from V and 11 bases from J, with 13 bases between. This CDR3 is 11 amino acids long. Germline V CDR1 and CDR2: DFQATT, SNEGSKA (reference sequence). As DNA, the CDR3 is TGCAGTGCTAGCCACCAACGGGATGCTTTCTTT. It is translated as CSASHQRDAFF.

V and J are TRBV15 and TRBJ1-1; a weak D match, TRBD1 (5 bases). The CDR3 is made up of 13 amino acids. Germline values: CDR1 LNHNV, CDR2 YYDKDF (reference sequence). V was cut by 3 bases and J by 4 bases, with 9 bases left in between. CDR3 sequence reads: CATSRTDPTEAFF. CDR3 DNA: TGTGCCACCAGCAGGACAGATCCCACTGAAGCTTTCTTT.

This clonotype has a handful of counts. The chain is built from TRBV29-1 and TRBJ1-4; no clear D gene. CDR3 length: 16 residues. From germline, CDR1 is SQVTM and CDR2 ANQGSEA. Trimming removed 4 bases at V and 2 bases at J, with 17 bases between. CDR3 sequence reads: CSVVGYSDLTNEKLFF. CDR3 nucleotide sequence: TGCAGCGTTGTCGGGTACTCAGATCTCACTAATGAAAAACTGTTTTTT.

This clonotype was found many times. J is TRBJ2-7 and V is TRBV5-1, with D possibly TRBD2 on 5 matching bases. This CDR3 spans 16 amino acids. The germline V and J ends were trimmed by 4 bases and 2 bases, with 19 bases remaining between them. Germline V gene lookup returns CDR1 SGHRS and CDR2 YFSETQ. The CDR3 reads CASSRSGVDGTYEQYF. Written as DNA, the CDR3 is TGCGCCAGCAGCAGGTCGGGTGTGGACGGGACCTACGAGCAGTACTTC.

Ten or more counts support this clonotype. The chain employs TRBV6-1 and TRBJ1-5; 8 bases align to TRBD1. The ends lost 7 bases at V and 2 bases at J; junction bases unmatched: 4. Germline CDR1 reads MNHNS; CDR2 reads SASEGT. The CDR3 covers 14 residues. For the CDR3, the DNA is TGTGCCAGCAATCAGGGGGCCGGCAATCAGCCCCAGCATTTT. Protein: CASNQGAGNQPQHF.

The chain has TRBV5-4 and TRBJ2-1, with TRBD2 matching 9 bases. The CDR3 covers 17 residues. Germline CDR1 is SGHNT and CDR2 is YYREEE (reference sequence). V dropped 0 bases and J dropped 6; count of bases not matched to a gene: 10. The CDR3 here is CASSLGAVSGGSNEQFF. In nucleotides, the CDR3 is TGTGCCAGCAGCTTGGGGGCCGTTAGCGGGGGTTCCAATGAGCAGTTCTTC.

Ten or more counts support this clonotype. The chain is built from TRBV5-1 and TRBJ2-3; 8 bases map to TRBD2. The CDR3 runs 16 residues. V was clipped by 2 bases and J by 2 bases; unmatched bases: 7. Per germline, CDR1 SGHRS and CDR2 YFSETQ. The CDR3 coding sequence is TGCGCCAGCAGCTTAGAACTAGCGGCGGTCACAGATACGCAGTATTTT. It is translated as CASSLELAAVTDTQYF.

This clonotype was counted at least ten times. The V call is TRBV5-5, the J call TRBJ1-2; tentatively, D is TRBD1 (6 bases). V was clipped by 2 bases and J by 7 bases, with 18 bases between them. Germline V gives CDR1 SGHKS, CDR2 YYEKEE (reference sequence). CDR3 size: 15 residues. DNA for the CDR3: TGTGCCAGCAGCTTCAGTACCTCAGGGGCGAGTGGCTACACCTTC. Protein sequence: CASSFSTSGASGYTF.

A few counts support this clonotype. In DNA form, the CDR3 reads TGCAGTGCTAGTGTTTGGCGGGGCGTAGATACGCAGTATTTT. This gives the protein CSASVWRGVDTQYF. This chain links TRBV20-1 with TRBJ2-3, with TRBD2 as a possible D gene (6 bases). CDR1 DFQATT and CDR2 SNEGSKA come from the germline V gene (reference sequence). This CDR3 has 14 residues. Trimming pared 3 bases from V and 5 bases from J, leaving 15 bases between.

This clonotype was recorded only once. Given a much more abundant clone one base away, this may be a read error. The CDR3 DNA is TGTGCCAGTAGTATAAGAATGAACACTGAAGCTTTCTTT. It is translated as CASSIRMNTEAFF. The J gene is TRBJ1-1, the V gene TRBV19; no firm D call. CDR3 length equals 13 residues. Per the germline V gene, CDR1 is LNHDA and CDR2 is SQIVND (reference sequence). Trimming stripped 2 bases from V and 0 bases from J, with 4 bases between.

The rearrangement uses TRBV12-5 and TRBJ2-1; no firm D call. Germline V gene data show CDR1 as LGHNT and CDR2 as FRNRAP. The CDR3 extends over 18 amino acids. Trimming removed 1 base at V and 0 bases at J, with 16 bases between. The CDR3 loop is CASGLDPREPDSYNEQFF. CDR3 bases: TGTGCTAGTGGTTTGGATCCCCGAGAGCCTGACTCCTACAATGAGCAGTTCTTC.

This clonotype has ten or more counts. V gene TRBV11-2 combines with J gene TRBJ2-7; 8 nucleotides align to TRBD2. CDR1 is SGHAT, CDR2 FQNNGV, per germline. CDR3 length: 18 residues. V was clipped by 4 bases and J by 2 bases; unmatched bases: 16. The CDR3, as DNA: TGTGCCAGCAGCTCCGCCGGGGGGGGGCTTGGGCTAGCCTACGAGCAGTACTTC. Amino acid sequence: CASSSAGGGLGLAYEQYF.

CDR3 sequence: CSGTRGSETQYF. The CDR3 DNA follows: TGCAGCGGGACTAGAGGTTCAGAGACCCAGTACTTC. The chain combines TRBV29-1 with TRBJ2-5; 7 positions agree with TRBD2. In germline, CDR1 is SQVTM, CDR2 ANQGSEA. J lost 4 bases, V lost 7 bases, and 6 bases had no gene match. The CDR3 loop spans 12 amino acids.

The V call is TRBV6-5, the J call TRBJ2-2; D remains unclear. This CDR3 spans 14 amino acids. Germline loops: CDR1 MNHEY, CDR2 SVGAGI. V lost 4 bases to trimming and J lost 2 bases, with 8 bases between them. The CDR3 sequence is CASSSIRNTGELFF. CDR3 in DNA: TGTGCCAGCAGTTCCATAAGAAACACCGGGGAGCTGTTTTTT.

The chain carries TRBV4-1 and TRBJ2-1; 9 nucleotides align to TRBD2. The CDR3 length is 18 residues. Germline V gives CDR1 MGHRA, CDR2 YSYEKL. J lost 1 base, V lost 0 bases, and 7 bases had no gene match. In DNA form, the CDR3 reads TGCGCCAGCAGCCAAGAAGTTGGGCTAGCGGGATCCTACAATGAGCAGTTCTTC. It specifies CASSQEVGLAGSYNEQFF.